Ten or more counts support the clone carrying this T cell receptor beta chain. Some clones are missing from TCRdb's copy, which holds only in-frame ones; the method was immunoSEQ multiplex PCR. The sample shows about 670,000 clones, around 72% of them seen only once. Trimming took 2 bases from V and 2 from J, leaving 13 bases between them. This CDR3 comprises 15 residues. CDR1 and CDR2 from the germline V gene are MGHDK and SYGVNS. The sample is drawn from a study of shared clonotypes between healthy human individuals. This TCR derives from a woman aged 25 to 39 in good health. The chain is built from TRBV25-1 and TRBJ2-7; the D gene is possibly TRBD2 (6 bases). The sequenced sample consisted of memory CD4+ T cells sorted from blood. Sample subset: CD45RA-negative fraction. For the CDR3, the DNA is TGTGCCAGCAGTGAAGATGAGGAGGGGACCTACGAGCAGTACTTC. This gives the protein CASSEDEEGTYEQYF.